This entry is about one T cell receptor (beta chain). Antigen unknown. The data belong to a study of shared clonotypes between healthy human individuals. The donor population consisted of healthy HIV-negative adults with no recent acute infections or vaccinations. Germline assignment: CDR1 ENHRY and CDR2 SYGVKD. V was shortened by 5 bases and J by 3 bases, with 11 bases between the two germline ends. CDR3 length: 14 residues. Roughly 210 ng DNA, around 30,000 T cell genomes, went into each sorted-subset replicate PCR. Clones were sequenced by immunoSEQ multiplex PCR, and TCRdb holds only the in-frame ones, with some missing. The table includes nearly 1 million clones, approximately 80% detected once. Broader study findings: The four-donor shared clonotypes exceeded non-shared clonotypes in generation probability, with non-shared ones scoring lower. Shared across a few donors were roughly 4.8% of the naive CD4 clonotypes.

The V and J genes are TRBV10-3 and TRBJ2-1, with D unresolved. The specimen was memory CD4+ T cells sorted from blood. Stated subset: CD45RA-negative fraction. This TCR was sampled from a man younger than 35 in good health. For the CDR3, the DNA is TGTGCCATCAGTCGAGGTCCCCTCTACAATGAGCAGTTCTTC. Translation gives CAISRGPLYNEQFF.